This T cell receptor (beta chain) was captured by sequencing in a study of blood T cell repertoires in COVID-19. Study details: Acute and convalescent COVID-19 specimens originated in the United States, Italy and Spain. The analysed material was cDNA or gDNA that came from T cells, B-cell-depleted T cells, or PBMCs.

This CDR3 contains 15 residues. Germline V gene sequence: CDR1 SGHRS, CDR2 YFSETQ. V shed 2 bases and J 0 bases; nucleotides not matched to a gene: 3. As processed by the authors: The authors estimated nucleated cell counts from reference gene primer amplification. Here immunoSEQ multiplex PCR was the method, and the copy in TCRdb shows in-frame clones only, minus some. V and J calls plus clone size are reproduced from that table; the DNA served to infer D and trimming. The data hold just over 45,000 clones, with about nine tenths observed a single time. V and J are TRBV5-1 and TRBJ2-7; 9 bases fit TRBD1. Sequenced: peripheral blood. The sequence was collected from a human donor in a cohort sampled during active COVID-19. The CDR3, as DNA: TGCGCCAGCAGCTTACAGGGACAGGGCTCCTACGAGCAGTACTTC. It yields the protein CASSLQGQGSYEQYF. The variable domain in full, completed from reference TRBV5-1 and TRBJ2-7, reads KAGVTQTPRYLIKTRGQQVTLSCSPISGHRSVSWYQQTPGQGLQFLFEYFSETQRNKGNFPGRFSGRQFSNSRSEMNVSTLELGDSALYLCASSLQGQGSYEQYFGPGTRLTVT.